Shown below are 17 T cell receptor beta chains from a single sample sequenced in a study of T cell responses to AZD1222 COVID-19 vaccine. Sequencing was performed with immunoSEQ multiplex PCR; in TCRdb, only in-frame clones are kept and a portion is missing. The sample lists about 120,000 clones, roughly nine tenths occurring once. The specimen comprised peripheral blood, sampled 28 days after the second AZD1222 dose. The receptors stem from an adult who received the AZD1222 COVID-19 vaccine.

The V gene is TRBV6-1, the J gene TRBJ2-5, with D hard to call. Germline loops: CDR1 MNHNS, CDR2 SASEGT. V was trimmed by 2 bases and J by 7 bases, leaving 14 bases between them. This CDR3 is built from 14 residues. The CDR3 DNA follows: TGTGCCAGCAGTGAAAACGTGGGTACCGGGACCCAGTACTTC. It encodes CASSENVGTGTQYF.

The chain couples TRBV5-5 to TRBJ1-4; TRBD1 is a possible D gene (5 bases). Germline V gene lookup returns CDR1 SGHKS and CDR2 YYEKEE (reference sequence). The CDR3 runs 14 residues. V shed 4 bases and J shed 6 bases, with 13 bases lying between them. This CDR3 is CASSPGGVDEKLFF. In nucleotides, the CDR3 is TGTGCCAGCAGCCCCGGGGGGGTGGATGAAAAACTGTTTTTT.

The rearrangement links TRBV3-1 (or the pseudogene TRBV3-2) to TRBJ2-1; D is unresolved. V gave up 1 base and J gave up 9 bases, with 10 bases separating them. CDR3 length: 13 amino acids. Germline CDR1 LGHDT, CDR2 YNNKEL (reference sequence). In DNA, the CDR3 is TGTGCCAGCAGCCAAGCTAGATCGGGTGAGCAGTTCTTC. It is translated as CASSQARSGEQFF.

The J gene is TRBJ1-4, the V gene TRBV28, with D hard to call. Per the germline V gene, CDR1 is MDHEN and CDR2 is SYDVKM. This CDR3 has 16 amino acids. V was pared by 3 bases and J by 3 bases, with 14 bases between. This chain's CDR3 is CASSFYRVYSNEKLFF. The CDR3 DNA reads as TGTGCCAGCAGTTTCTATCGGGTCTATTCTAATGAAAAACTGTTTTTT.

This sequence joins TRBV6-2 or TRBV6-3 and TRBJ1-2; 9 bases are a match to TRBD1. Germline loops: CDR1 MNHEY, CDR2 SVGEGT. The CDR3 extends over 17 amino acids. V lost 5 bases, J lost 1 base, and 11 bases stayed unmatched. CDR3 protein: CASSPYRGRRDNYGYTF. The CDR3 coding sequence is TGTGCCAGCAGTCCCTACAGGGGGCGCCGGGATAACTATGGCTACACCTTC.

The J gene is TRBJ2-5, the V gene TRBV28, with D possibly matching TRBD2 (6 bases). Germline V gives CDR1 MDHEN, CDR2 SYDVKM. The CDR3 runs 14 residues. Trimming left V 6 bases short and J 7 bases short, with 18 bases between. CDR3 loop: CASSSGTGGRTQYF. In DNA, the CDR3 is TGTGCCAGCAGCTCCGGGACTGGGGGGAGGACCCAGTACTTC.

This clone has just one count. The chain links TRBV7-3 to TRBJ2-7, with D possibly being TRBD2 (6 bases). Germline CDR1 SGHTA, CDR2 FQGTGA. The CDR3 spans 13 residues. Trimming shortened V by 3 bases and J by 6 bases, and 12 bases separated the two germline ends. The DNA of the CDR3 is TGTGCCAGCAGCTTGGACCGGGAGACCGAGCAGTACTTC. Translation: CASSLDRETEQYF.

The chain couples TRBV3-1 (or the pseudogene TRBV3-2) to TRBJ1-4; D is unresolved. Germline loops: CDR1 LGHDT, CDR2 YNNKEL (reference sequence). The CDR3 sequence is 14 residues long. Trimming took 0 bases from V and 6 from J, leaving 8 bases between them. This CDR3 is CASSQDLTDEKLFF. The CDR3 DNA is TGTGCCAGCAGCCAAGATCTGACGGATGAAAAACTGTTTTTT.

The chain is built from TRBV19 and TRBJ1-5, with a possible D match to TRBD1 (6 bases). CDR1 is LNHDA, CDR2 SQIVND, per germline (reference sequence). V lost 2 bases, J lost 1 base, and 12 bases lay in between. The CDR3 contains 16 residues. The CDR3: CASSIWGLGSNQPQHF. The CDR3, as DNA: TGTGCCAGTAGTATATGGGGGCTGGGGAGCAATCAGCCCCAGCATTTT.

This sequence joins TRBV11-1 and TRBJ2-7, with 8 bases fitting TRBD2. Looked up from germline, CDR1 is SGHAT and CDR2 is FQDESV (reference sequence). This CDR3 region has 16 residues. Trimming removed 2 bases from V and 3 bases from J; junction bases left unmatched: 9. The CDR3 sequence is CASSLTAGGESYEQYF. As DNA, the CDR3 is TGTGCCAGCAGCTTAACTGCCGGGGGGGAGAGCTACGAGCAGTACTTC.

V and J are TRBV25-1 and TRBJ2-2; D is unclear. Deletions cut 6 bases from V and 6 bases from J, with 8 bases between. CDR1 and CDR2 from the germline V gene are MGHDK and SYGVNS. This CDR3 has 12 amino acids. CDR3 bases: TGTGCCAGCAGGCCCTCGGCCGGGGAGCTGTTTTTT. Translating it yields CASRPSAGELFF.

The rearrangement joins TRBV11-3 to TRBJ2-1, with 8 bases lining up with TRBD2. The V and J ends lost 5 bases and 8 bases, in that order; junction bases with no gene match: 11. The CDR3 contains 15 residues. Germline loops: CDR1 SGHNT, CDR2 YENEEA. The CDR3 spells CASSPPGSGSYEQFF. CDR3 coding DNA: TGTGCCAGCAGCCCCCCCGGGAGCGGGAGTTATGAGCAGTTCTTC.

The rearrangement joins TRBV6-4 to TRBJ2-2, with D unclear. The V and J ends lost 2 bases and 3 bases respectively, with 7 bases between them. This CDR3 has 14 amino acids. Germline CDR1 is MRHNA and CDR2 is SNTAGT. CDR3 loop: CASSDGPDTGELFF. DNA for the CDR3: TGTGCCAGCAGTGACGGTCCGGACACCGGGGAGCTGTTTTTT.

Comment on this clone: This CDR3 is also generated by other DNA sequences in the sample. CDR3 region: CASSRTSGNTIYF. As DNA, the CDR3 is TGCGCCAGCAGCCGTACCTCTGGAAACACCATATATTTT. The J gene is TRBJ1-3, the V gene TRBV5-1; D is ambiguous. The CDR3 length is 13 residues. Trimming shortened V by 4 bases and J by 0 bases, and 5 bases separated the two germline ends. The germline CDR1 and CDR2 sequences are SGHRS and YFSETQ.

This chain links TRBV7-9 with TRBJ2-7, with D perhaps TRBD2 (6 bases). In germline, CDR1 is SEHNR, CDR2 FQNEAQ (reference sequence). V was cut by 1 base and J by 5 bases, with 9 bases left in between. The CDR3 has 13 residues. CDR3 in DNA: TGTGCCAGCAGCTTAGGGGCGGGAAACGAGCAGTACTTC. Its protein product is CASSLGAGNEQYF.

The V gene is TRBV7-8, the J gene TRBJ1-2, with 9 nucleotides matching TRBD1. CDR1 is SGHVS and CDR2 is FQNEAQ in the germline V gene. The CDR3 has 16 residues. Trimming removed 5 bases from V and 2 bases from J; junction bases left unmatched: 9. Here the CDR3 reads CASSPDGQGWNYGYTF. The CDR3 bases are TGTGCCAGCAGCCCGGATGGACAGGGGTGGAACTATGGCTACACCTTC.

The chain is built from TRBV5-1 and TRBJ1-1; tentative D call: TRBD1 (5 bases). The germline gives CDR1 SGHRS, CDR2 YFSETQ. The CDR3 is made up of 19 amino acids. Deletions cut 3 bases from V and 0 bases from J, with 24 bases between. The DNA of the CDR3 is TGCGCCAGCAGCTACCTACCGGGACCCAGGCGAGAAATGAACACTGAAGCTTTCTTT. Translating gives CASSYLPGPRREMNTEAFF. The whole variable domain, filled in from reference TRBV5-1 and TRBJ1-1, reads KAGVTQTPRYLIKTRGQQVTLSCSPISGHRSVSWYQQTPGQGLQFLFEYFSETQRNKGNFPGRFSGRQFSNSRSEMNVSTLELGDSALYLCASSYLPGPRREMNTEAFFGQGTRLTVV.